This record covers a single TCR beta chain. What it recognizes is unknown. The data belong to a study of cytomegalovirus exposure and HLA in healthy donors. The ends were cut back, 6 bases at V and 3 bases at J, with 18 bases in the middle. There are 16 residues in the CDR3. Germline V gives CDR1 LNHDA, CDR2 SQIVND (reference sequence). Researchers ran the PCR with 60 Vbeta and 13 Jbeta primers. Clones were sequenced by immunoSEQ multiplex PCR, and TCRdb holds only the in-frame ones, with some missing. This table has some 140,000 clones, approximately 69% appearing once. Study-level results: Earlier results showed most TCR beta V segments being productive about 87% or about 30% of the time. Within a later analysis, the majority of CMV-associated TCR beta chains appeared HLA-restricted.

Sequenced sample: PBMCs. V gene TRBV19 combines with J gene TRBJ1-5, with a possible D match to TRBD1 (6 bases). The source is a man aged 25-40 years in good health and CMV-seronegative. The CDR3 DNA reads TGTGCCAGTAGCCACCGGCGACAGGTCATCAATCAGCCCCAGCATTTT. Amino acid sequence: CASSHRRQVINQPQHF. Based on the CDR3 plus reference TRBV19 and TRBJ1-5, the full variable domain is DGGITQSPKYLFRKEGQNVTLSCEQNLNHDAMYWYRQDPGQGLRLIYYSQIVNDFQKGDIAEGYSVSREKKESFPLTVTSAQKNPTAFYLCASSHRRQVINQPQHFGDGTRLSIL.